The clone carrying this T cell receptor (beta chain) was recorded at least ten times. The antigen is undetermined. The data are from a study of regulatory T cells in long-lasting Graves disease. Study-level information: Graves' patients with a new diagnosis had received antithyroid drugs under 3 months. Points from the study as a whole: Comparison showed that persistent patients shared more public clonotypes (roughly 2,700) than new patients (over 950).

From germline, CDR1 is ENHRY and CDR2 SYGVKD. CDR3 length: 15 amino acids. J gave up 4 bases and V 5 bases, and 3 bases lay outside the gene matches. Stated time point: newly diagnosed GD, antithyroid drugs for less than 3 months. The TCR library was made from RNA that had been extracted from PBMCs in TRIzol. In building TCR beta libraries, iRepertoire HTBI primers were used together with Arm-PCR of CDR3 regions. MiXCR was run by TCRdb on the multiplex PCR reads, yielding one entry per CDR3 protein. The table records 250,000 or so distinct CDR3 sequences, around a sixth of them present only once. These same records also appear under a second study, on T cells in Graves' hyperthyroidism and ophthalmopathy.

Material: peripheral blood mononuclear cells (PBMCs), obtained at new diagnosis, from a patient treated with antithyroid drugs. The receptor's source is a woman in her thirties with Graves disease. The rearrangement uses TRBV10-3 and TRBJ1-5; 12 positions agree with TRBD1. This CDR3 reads CAISLGQGANQPQHF. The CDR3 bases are TGTGCCATCAGTCTGGGACAGGGGGCTAATCAGCCCCAGCATTTT.